One and the same sample provided the 29 T cell receptor beta chains below, sequenced in a study of shared clonotypes between healthy human individuals. Data came from immunoSEQ multiplex PCR; TCRdb stores just in-frame clones and leaves some out. The sample yields 2,500,000 or so clones, 92% seen once. Sequencing was done on a sample of naive CD4+ T cells from PBMCs. Subset reported: CD45RA+ positively selected. The receptors were sampled from a young man in good health. Some clones in this sample may be carry-over from other donors' samples.

This clone was observed a single time. The chain uses TRBV10-3 and TRBJ2-7; D possibly corresponds to TRBD1 (5 bases). V was clipped by 0 bases and J by 2 bases, with 11 bases between them. The CDR3 consists of 15 residues. Per the germline V gene, CDR1 is ENHRY and CDR2 is SYGVKD. CDR3 amino acids: CAISESRQRAYEQYF. The CDR3 DNA sequence: TGTGCCATCAGTGAGTCCCGACAGAGAGCCTACGAGCAGTACTTC.

In this sample, this clone turned up a few times. This rearrangement joins TRBV4-2 to TRBJ1-1; perhaps TRBD1 as D (6 bases). The V end lost 2 bases, the J end lost 1 base, and 11 bases lay between the germline ends. CDR1 and CDR2 from the germline V gene are LGHNA and YNFKEQ. This CDR3 is 15 amino acids long. The CDR3 loop is CASSQRGQSNTEAFF. In DNA form, the CDR3 reads TGTGCCAGCAGCCAACGAGGACAGTCGAACACTGAAGCTTTCTTT.

The chain combines TRBV28 with TRBJ1-3, with D hard to call. The CDR3 covers 11 residues. V lost 8 bases, J lost 10 bases, and 12 bases lay in between. Germline loops: CDR1 MDHEN, CDR2 SYDVKM. CDR3 protein: CASSGGGTIYF. Here the CDR3 DNA reads TGTGCCAGCTCAGGAGGTGGAACCATATATTTT. Filled out from reference TRBV28 and TRBJ1-3, the complete variable domain reads DVKVTQSSRYLVKRTGEKVFLECVQDMDHENMFWYRQDPGLGLRLIYFSYDVKMKEKGDIPEGYSVSREKKERFSLILESASTNQTSMYLCASSGGGTIYFGEGSWLTVV.

For this clone: Other DNA sequences in this sample translate to the same CDR3. The genes are TRBV28 and TRBJ2-6, with 7 bases identical to TRBD1. The V gene end was trimmed by 6 bases and the J gene end by 2 bases; junction bases not matched to a gene: 4. CDR1 and CDR2 (germline): MDHEN, SYDVKM. The CDR3 extends over 15 amino acids. In nucleotides, the CDR3 is TGTGCCAGCAGCTCCACAGGGGCTGGGGCCAACGTCCTGACTTTC. This sequence encodes CASSSTGAGANVLTF.

The rearrangement joins TRBV6-6 to TRBJ1-1, with 9 bases aligning to TRBD1. In germline, CDR1 is MNHNY, CDR2 SVGAGI (reference sequence). This CDR3 contains 14 residues. The ends lost 4 bases at V and 5 bases at J; junction bases unmatched: 5. The CDR3 bases are TGTGCCAGCAGTTCACGGACAGGGGTGACTGAAGCTTTCTTT. Its protein is CASSSRTGVTEAFF.

This clone occurred once. This chain connects TRBV25-1 to TRBJ1-1; TRBD1 might be the D (5 bases). Germline V CDR1 and CDR2: MGHDK, SYGVNS. The CDR3 loop spans 15 amino acids. Trimming took off 0 bases at V and 5 bases at J, with 13 bases between the two ends. The CDR3 spells CASSEYKGLGTEAFF. For the CDR3, the DNA is TGTGCCAGCAGTGAATATAAGGGGCTCGGAACTGAAGCTTTCTTT.

V gene TRBV6-6 combines with J gene TRBJ1-2; 7 nucleotides align to TRBD1. Trimming at V came to 7 bases and at J to 6 bases, leaving 11 bases not matched to a gene. Germline CDR1 MNHNY, CDR2 SVGAGI (reference sequence). There are 14 residues in the CDR3. The CDR3 DNA sequence: TGTGCCAGCAAGCGACAGGGATTAGGTAATGGCTACACCTTC. It yields the protein CASKRQGLGNGYTF.

This clone was detected only a few times. The V and J genes are TRBV29-1 and TRBJ1-4; D remains unclear. V was cut by 8 bases and J by 7 bases, with 23 bases left in between. The CDR3 has 15 amino acids. Germline CDR1 is SQVTM and CDR2 is ANQGSEA. CDR3 protein: CSYKFTGSPGEKLFF. DNA of the CDR3: TGCAGCTACAAATTTACTGGCAGCCCCGGTGAAAAACTGTTTTTT.

V gene TRBV4-2 combines with J gene TRBJ2-5; D remains ambiguous. Trimming removed 1 base from V and 1 base from J, with 7 bases in between. The germline V gene has CDR1 LGHNA and CDR2 YNFKEQ. The CDR3 spans 14 residues. The DNA of the CDR3 is TGTGCCAGCAGCCAAGTCCCCTTCCAAGAGACCCAGTACTTC. Translating gives CASSQVPFQETQYF.

This chain joins TRBV4-1 and TRBJ1-2, with D possibly being TRBD1 (5 bases). CDR1 is MGHRA and CDR2 is YSYEKL in the germline V gene. The CDR3 length is 16 residues. Trimming removed 1 base from V and 7 bases from J, with 19 bases in between. CDR3 sequence reads: CASSQASGQGRGGYTF. CDR3 DNA: TGCGCCAGCAGCCAAGCCTCGGGCCAGGGAAGGGGTGGCTACACCTTC.

As for this clone: The sample contains more than one DNA sequence encoding this CDR3. V usage is TRBV18 and J usage is TRBJ1-2; D gene ambiguous. CDR3 length: 14 residues. Trimming removed 6 bases at V and 4 bases at J, with 15 bases between. The germline V gene has CDR1 KGHSH and CDR2 LQKENI. The CDR3 protein is CASSPTDGLYGYTF. The CDR3 DNA sequence: TGTGCCAGCTCGCCAACGGACGGTCTCTATGGCTACACCTTC.

This sequence joins TRBV19 and TRBJ2-1; D not resolved. CDR3 size: 17 residues. Per the germline V gene, CDR1 is LNHDA and CDR2 is SQIVND (reference sequence). The V gene lost 6 bases and the J gene lost 2 bases, with 20 bases spanning the gap. The chain's CDR3 is CASSLSHRRRTYNEQFF. CDR3 DNA: TGTGCCAGTAGCCTATCCCATCGGCGGAGAACCTACAATGAGCAGTTCTTC. The variable domain in full, completed from reference TRBV19 and TRBJ2-1, reads DGGITQSPKYLFRKEGQNVTLSCEQNLNHDAMYWYRQDPGQGLRLIYYSQIVNDFQKGDIAEGYSVSREKKESFPLTVTSAQKNPTAFYLCASSLSHRRRTYNEQFFGPGTRLTVL.

The rearrangement joins TRBV2 to TRBJ1-4; TRBD1 aligns across 11 bases. Per the germline V gene, CDR1 is SNHLY and CDR2 is FYNNEI. The CDR3 loop spans 17 amino acids. Germline trimming cut 7 bases from V and 9 bases from J; bases unmatched to any gene: 16. The CDR3 bases are TGTGCCAGCAATCGCGGGACAGGGGGGCCTACCCTGAAAAAACTGTTTTTT. This translates into CASNRGTGGPTLKKLFF.

The rearrangement uses TRBV4-1 and TRBJ2-7; no clear D gene. The CDR3 extends over 16 amino acids. V was cut by 0 bases and J by 5 bases, with 17 bases left in between. The germline gives CDR1 MGHRA, CDR2 YSYEKL. Here the CDR3 reads CASSQDWERVSNEQYF. The CDR3, as DNA: TGCGCCAGCAGCCAAGATTGGGAAAGAGTATCCAACGAGCAGTACTTC.

The chain recombines TRBV5-1 with TRBJ2-5, with a weak D call TRBD2 (5 bases). CDR1 SGHRS and CDR2 YFSETQ come from the germline V gene. V gave up 2 bases and J gave up 1 base, with 9 bases separating them. The CDR3 spans 14 residues. CDR3 amino acids: CASSLAELQETQYF. The DNA for the CDR3 is TGCGCCAGCAGCTTAGCGGAGCTCCAAGAGACCCAGTACTTC.

This sequence joins TRBV30 and TRBJ1-2, with a tentative D call TRBD1 (5 bases). CDR3 length: 14 amino acids. The germline V gene encodes CDR1 GTSNPN and CDR2 SVGIG (reference sequence). The V and J ends lost 7 bases and 3 bases respectively, with 18 bases between them. The CDR3 nucleotides are TGTGCCTCCTTAGCGGGGCGCGGGGACTATGGCTACACCTTC. This encodes CASLAGRGDYGYTF.

The rearrangement joins TRBV11-2 to TRBJ2-1; a possible D gene is TRBD2 (6 bases). Germline-derived CDR1 and CDR2 are SGHAT and FQNNGV. CDR3 length: 15 amino acids. The V and J ends lost 5 bases and 9 bases respectively, with 20 bases between them. The CDR3 DNA follows: TGTGCCAGCAGCCCCCGGGGGTCCTCTGGGGGTGAGCAGTTCTTC. It translates to CASSPRGSSGGEQFF.

This clone was seen only once. CDR3 sequence (DNA): TGCGCCAGCAGGAAGTGGGGCAATGAGCAGTTCTTC. This sequence encodes CASRKWGNEQFF. V is TRBV5-1 and J is TRBJ2-1; D is uncertain. Germline values: CDR1 SGHRS, CDR2 YFSETQ. This CDR3 comprises 12 residues. V was clipped by 5 bases and J by 6 bases, with 9 bases between them.

The chain couples TRBV11-3 to TRBJ2-2; D gene ambiguous. Germline CDR1 reads SGHNT; CDR2 reads YENEEA. Trimming left V 5 bases short and J 0 bases short, with 1 base between. The length of the CDR3 is 12 residues. The chain's CDR3 is CASSTNTGELFF. Here the CDR3 DNA reads TGTGCCAGCAGCACGAACACCGGGGAGCTGTTTTTT.

This rearrangement joins TRBV4-3 to TRBJ2-5; 7 bases map to TRBD1. V was pared by 1 base and J by 4 bases, with 9 bases of the junction left unmatched. CDR3 length: 16 amino acids. Germline CDR1 LGHNA, CDR2 YSLEER. The CDR3, as DNA: TGCGCCAGCAGCCAAGGCGTCAGGGGGTTTGGAGAGACCCAGTACTTC. Its protein product is CASSQGVRGFGETQYF.

V and J are TRBV6-4 and TRBJ1-1; D ambiguous. CDR1 and CDR2 (germline): MRHNA, SNTAGT. V shed 0 bases and J shed 10 bases, with 9 bases lying between them. CDR3 length: 12 residues. The CDR3 coding sequence is TGTGCCAGCAGTGACTCCCCAGGTCGAGCTTTCTTT. Protein product: CASSDSPGRAFF.

This chain connects TRBV9 to TRBJ1-2; TRBD1 might be the D (5 bases). The ends were cut back, 4 bases at V and 1 base at J, with 14 bases in the middle. Germline CDR1 and CDR2: SGDLS and YYNGEE. This CDR3 contains 15 residues. Written as DNA, the CDR3 is TGTGCCAGCAGCCCCCGATACCAGGGTAACTATGGCTACACCTTC. Protein: CASSPRYQGNYGYTF.

The chain uses TRBV5-4 and TRBJ2-5, with D unclear. Germline V gene data show CDR1 as SGHNT and CDR2 as YYREEE (reference sequence). The CDR3 has 13 residues. V lost 3 bases to trimming and J lost 1 base, with 7 bases between them. This chain's CDR3 is CASSSPPQETQYF. CDR3 coding DNA: TGTGCCAGCAGCTCGCCTCCCCAAGAGACCCAGTACTTC.

The chain joins TRBV7-2 to TRBJ2-1; D remains unclear. This CDR3 has 12 residues. CDR1 and CDR2 (germline): SGHTA, FQGNSA. Trimming took off 5 bases at V and 15 bases at J, with 17 bases between the two ends. This CDR3 is CASSRRRGAGFF. The CDR3 DNA is TGTGCCAGCAGCCGAAGGAGAGGAGCCGGGTTCTTC.

The rearrangement links TRBV25-1 to TRBJ2-5; possible D gene TRBD1, 6 bases. The CDR3 runs 14 residues. Germline CDR1 MGHDK, CDR2 SYGVNS. V was pared by 4 bases and J by 2 bases, with 11 bases between. As DNA, the CDR3 is TGTGCCAGCAGTGCCCACAGGGATCAAGAGACCCAGTACTTC. Amino acid sequence: CASSAHRDQETQYF.

Only one count was recorded for this clone. Other DNA sequences of this sample code for an identical CDR3. The V and J genes are TRBV28 and TRBJ2-7; TRBD2 matches at 10 bases. The length of the CDR3 is 13 residues. V shed 2 bases and J 6 bases; nucleotides not matched to a gene: 1. CDR1 and CDR2 (germline): MDHEN, SYDVKM. The DNA of the CDR3 is TGTGCCAGCAGTTTAGCTAGCGGGAGCGAGCAGTACTTC. It translates to CASSLASGSEQYF.

In regard to this clone: Other DNA sequences in this specimen translate into the identical CDR3. The chain links TRBV5-4 to TRBJ2-5; 7 positions agree with TRBD2. The CDR3 has 13 residues. V lost 4 bases and J lost 2; bases outside the gene matches: 2. Germline assignment: CDR1 SGHNT and CDR2 YYREEE (reference sequence). The CDR3 nucleotides are TGTGCCAGCAGCGGGGGGGGGCAAGAGACCCAGTACTTC. It specifies CASSGGGQETQYF.

The chain carries TRBV6-1 and TRBJ1-2, with D possibly TRBD1 on 5 matching bases. The CDR3 length is 13 residues. The V and J ends lost 3 bases and 8 bases respectively, with 13 bases between them. Germline values: CDR1 MNHNS, CDR2 SASEGT. The DNA for the CDR3 is TGTGCCAGCAGTGACCAGGGTTCACGGGGCTACACCTTC. Its protein product is CASSDQGSRGYTF.

The gene calls are TRBV6-6 and TRBJ1-4; maybe TRBD1 (6 bases). V was clipped by 6 bases and J by 13 bases, with 12 bases between them. In germline, CDR1 is MNHNY, CDR2 SVGAGI (reference sequence). The CDR3 has 11 amino acids. DNA of the CDR3: TGTGCCAGCAGCCAGGGGTTTGGACTGTTTTTT. It yields the protein CASSQGFGLFF.